One sample yielded the 17 T cell receptor beta chains listed below, sequenced in a study of cytomegalovirus exposure and HLA in healthy donors. Researchers ran the PCR with 60 Vbeta and 13 Jbeta primers. Profiled with immunoSEQ multiplex PCR; TCRdb holds only in-frame clones, not every one. Of about 160,000 clones listed, about 80% are singletons. The sample comprised PBMCs. The receptors come from a woman aged 50 to 60 in good health and CMV-seropositive.

This clone has only a few counts. The junction shows a germline mismatch at one end, possibly a read error. The J gene is TRBJ2-1, the V gene TRBV7-7; tentative D call: TRBD1 (6 bases). Germline V gene sequence: CDR1 SSHAT, CDR2 FNYEAQ (reference sequence). The CDR3 spans 16 residues. DNA for the CDR3: TGTGCTAGCAGCTCCAGCACAGGGAGCTCCTACAATGAGCAGTTCTTC. This encodes CASSSSTGSSYNEQFF.

In DNA form, the CDR3 reads TGTGCCACCTCGTCGGGGGGTACTGAAGCTTTCTTT. Translating gives CATSSGGTEAFF. The chain uses TRBV28 and TRBJ1-1, with TRBD1 as a possible D gene (5 bases). The length of the CDR3 is 12 residues. Germline assignment: CDR1 MDHEN and CDR2 SYDVKM. Trimming removed 10 bases at V and 5 bases at J, with 14 bases between.

This chain connects TRBV27 to TRBJ1-1; no clear D gene. The CDR3 is 13 amino acids. Germline loops: CDR1 MNHEY, CDR2 SMNVEV (reference sequence). Deletions cut 3 bases from V and 5 bases from J, with 10 bases between. The CDR3 DNA reads TGTGCCAGCAGTTTTAATCCTACTACTGAAGCTTTCTTT. Translated, it gives CASSFNPTTEAFF.

This chain joins TRBV27 and TRBJ1-5, with TRBD1 identical over 8 bases. Germline V gene sequence: CDR1 MNHEY, CDR2 SMNVEV (reference sequence). This CDR3 is built from 18 residues. The junction had 15 bases not matched to a gene; V was cut back by 4 bases and J by 4 bases. The CDR3 DNA follows: TGTGCCAGCAGTTCCAGGGCCACAGGGGGAGGCGGAAATCAGCCCCAGCATTTT. The encoded protein is CASSSRATGGGGNQPQHF.

The J gene is TRBJ1-4, the V gene TRBV28; TRBD1 matches at 11 bases. This CDR3 spans 17 amino acids. Germline-derived CDR1 and CDR2 are MDHEN and SYDVKM. Trimming took 10 bases from V and 3 from J; bases not matched to a gene: 13. The CDR3 reads CATRGRDRGSSNEKLFF. The CDR3 DNA sequence: TGTGCCACCCGCGGGAGGGACAGGGGGAGTTCTAATGAAAAACTGTTTTTT.

The rearrangement links TRBV18 to TRBJ2-4; tentative D call: TRBD2 (5 bases). Germline V gene lookup returns CDR1 KGHSH and CDR2 LQKENI. Trimming stripped 0 bases from V and 5 bases from J, with 11 bases between. This CDR3 contains 15 residues. In nucleotides, the CDR3 is TGTGCCAGCTCACCACCCCGGGGTGGGGAAAACATTCAGTACTTC. Translating gives CASSPPRGGENIQYF.

This rearrangement joins TRBV18 to TRBJ2-2; weak D call: TRBD2 (6 bases). Trimming took 3 bases from V and 1 from J, leaving 12 bases between them. The CDR3 extends over 16 amino acids. Germline CDR1 is KGHSH and CDR2 is LQKENI. The CDR3 coding sequence is TGTGCCAGCTCACCCTCATGGACTATGAACACCGGGGAGCTGTTTTTT. Translating it yields CASSPSWTMNTGELFF.

This chain links TRBV6-1 with TRBJ2-7; 8 positions agree with TRBD1. Trimming removed 4 bases from V and 3 bases from J; junction bases left unmatched: 11. There are 16 residues in the CDR3. CDR1 MNHNS and CDR2 SASEGT come from the germline V gene. Written as DNA, the CDR3 is TGTGCCAGCAGTGGGCTCGCAGGACAGGGCTTCTACGAGCAGTACTTC. Translated: CASSGLAGQGFYEQYF.

This clone has just one count. The CDR3 DNA reads as TGTGCCAGCAGCCTAGGGTCGTGGCGGGTAAAGGGCACAGATACGCAGTATTTT. Translating it yields CASSLGSWRVKGTDTQYF. J is TRBJ2-3 and V is TRBV7-2; tentatively, D is TRBD2 (5 bases). Germline CDR1 is SGHTA and CDR2 is FQGNSA. The CDR3 has 18 residues. V shed 5 bases and J shed 1 base, with 22 bases lying between them. Complete variable domain (other parts from reference TRBV7-2 and TRBJ2-3): GAGVSQSPSNKVTEKGKDVELRCDPISGHTALYWYRQSLGQGLEFLIYFQGNSAPDKSGLPSDRFSAERTGGSVSTLTIQRTQQEDSAVYLCASSLGSWRVKGTDTQYFGPGTRLTVL.

This chain connects TRBV2 to TRBJ1-6; D not certain. Germline V gives CDR1 SNHLY, CDR2 FYNNEI. Deletions cut 8 bases from V and 7 bases from J, with 12 bases between. The CDR3 covers 13 residues. The CDR3 bases are TGTGCCAGCCGGCAGGCTTTAAATTCACCCCTCCACTTT. It is translated as CASRQALNSPLHF.

The chain joins TRBV30 to TRBJ1-5, with a weak D call TRBD1 (6 bases). There are 16 residues in the CDR3. V was trimmed by 0 bases and J by 2 bases, leaving 14 bases between them. The germline CDR1 and CDR2 sequences are GTSNPN and SVGIG (reference sequence). CDR3 in DNA: TGTGCCTGGAGTGTAGGGGGAGGGGGTGGCAATCAGCCCCAGCATTTT. This gives the protein CAWSVGGGGGNQPQHF.

This chain uses TRBV29-1 with TRBJ1-4; a possible D gene is TRBD1 (5 bases). The CDR3 consists of 14 residues. The germline CDR1 and CDR2 sequences are SQVTM and ANQGSEA. V lost 4 bases to trimming and J lost 8 bases, with 17 bases between them. CDR3 in DNA: TGCAGCGTTGGCCAGGGTAACGCGGCAGAAAAACTGTTTTTT. Translation gives CSVGQGNAAEKLFF. The variable domain in full, completed from reference TRBV29-1 and TRBJ1-4, reads SAVISQKPSRDICQRGTSLTIQCQVDSQVTMMFWYRQQPGQSLTLIATANQGSEATYESGFVIDKFPISRPNLTFSTLTVSNMSPEDSSIYLCSVGQGNAAEKLFFGSGTQLSVL.

The chain employs TRBV27 and TRBJ2-5; 10 nucleotides align to TRBD1. CDR3 size: 14 residues. The ends lost 6 bases at V and 5 bases at J; junction bases unmatched: 6. Germline CDR1 MNHEY, CDR2 SMNVEV (reference sequence). This chain's CDR3 is CASSPGQGRETQYF. CDR3 DNA sequence: TGTGCCAGCAGCCCGGGACAGGGGAGGGAGACCCAGTACTTC.

The chain employs TRBV15 and TRBJ2-7; 11 bases are shared with TRBD2. The CDR3 sequence is 17 residues long. V lost 5 bases and J lost 2; bases outside the gene matches: 11. The germline V gene has CDR1 LNHNV and CDR2 YYDKDF (reference sequence). This CDR3 reads CATSPTTGTSGPYEQYF. The CDR3 nucleotides read TGTGCCACCAGCCCTACCACCGGGACTAGCGGTCCCTACGAGCAGTACTTC.

The CDR3 DNA reads TGTGCCAGCAGCGCCCGAGCGGGAGTCACCGGGGAGCTGTTTTTT. Its protein is CASSARAGVTGELFF. The rearrangement links TRBV9 to TRBJ2-2; 8 bases are shared with TRBD2. The length of the CDR3 is 15 residues. The V gene end was trimmed by 3 bases and the J gene end by 4 bases; junction bases not matched to a gene: 5. Germline V gene sequence: CDR1 SGDLS, CDR2 YYNGEE. Full variable domain (missing parts from reference TRBV9 and TRBJ2-2): DSGVTQTPKHLITATGQRVTLRCSPRSGDLSVYWYQQSLDQGLQFLIQYYNGEERAKGNILERFSAQQFPDLHSELNLSSLELGDSALYFCASSARAGVTGELFFGEGSRLTVL.

The J gene is TRBJ1-4, the V gene TRBV4-1; no clear D. CDR3 size: 18 residues. Germline assignment: CDR1 MGHRA and CDR2 YSYEKL. V dropped 6 bases and J dropped 5 bases, with 25 bases sitting between them. The CDR3 loop reads CASSEHLSLLVDNEKLFF. As DNA, the CDR3 is TGCGCCAGCAGTGAACATCTGAGTCTCCTAGTCGACAATGAAAAACTGTTTTTT.

The chain has TRBV5-6 and TRBJ1-4; no clear D gene. The V end was cut by 4 bases, the J end by 1 base, with 8 bases between. The CDR3 has 14 amino acids. CDR1 and CDR2 (germline): SGHDT, YYEEEE. The DNA for the CDR3 is TGTGCCAGCAGCCGGGATCTAACTAATGAAAAACTGTTTTTT. It is translated as CASSRDLTNEKLFF.